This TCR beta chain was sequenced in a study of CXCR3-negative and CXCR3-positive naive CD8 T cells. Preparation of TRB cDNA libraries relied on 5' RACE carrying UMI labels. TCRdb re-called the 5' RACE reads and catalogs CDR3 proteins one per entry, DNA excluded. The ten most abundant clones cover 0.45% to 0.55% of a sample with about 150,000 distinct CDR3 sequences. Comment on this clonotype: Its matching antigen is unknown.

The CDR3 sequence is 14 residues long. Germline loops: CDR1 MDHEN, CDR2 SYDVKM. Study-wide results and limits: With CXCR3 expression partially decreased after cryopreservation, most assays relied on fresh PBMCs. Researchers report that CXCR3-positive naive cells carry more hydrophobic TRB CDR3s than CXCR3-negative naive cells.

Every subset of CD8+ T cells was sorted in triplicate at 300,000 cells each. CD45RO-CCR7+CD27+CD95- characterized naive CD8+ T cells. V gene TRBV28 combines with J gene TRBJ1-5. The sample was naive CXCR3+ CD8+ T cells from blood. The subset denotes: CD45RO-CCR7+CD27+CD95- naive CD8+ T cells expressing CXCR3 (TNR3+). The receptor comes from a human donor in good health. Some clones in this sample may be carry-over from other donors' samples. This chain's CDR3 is CASTYSSRGQPQHF.